The source of this T cell receptor beta chain is a study of somatic mutations in cytotoxic T cells in rheumatoid arthritis. Study-wide context: The researchers flow-sorted some T-cell populations stained with V beta antibodies and got nearly 100% purity, and these included V beta1+ cells sequenced for TCRB. Study-wide results and caveats: Within the rheumatoid arthritis patients, CD8+ clonality went up as age increased (Spearman r ~ 0.49). The same was not true of the healthy controls. More than 20% of CD8+ cells belonged to the largest clone in about an eighth of the roughly 65 patients.

Assay: immunoSEQ multiplex PCR; the TCRdb copy retains only in-frame clones and omits some. Here the sample spans around 12,000 clones, 80% being singletons. A note on this clone: As yet, its antigen is unknown.

Flow cytometry was used to check the purity of CD4+ and CD8+ cells, which had been isolated by positive magnetic bead selection. The ends were cut back, 4 bases at V and 1 base at J, with 12 bases in the middle. The CDR3 consists of 14 residues. Per the germline V gene, CDR1 is SGHRS and CDR2 is YFSETQ. The sequencing input was CD8+ T cells sorted from blood. This sequence originates from a man aged 45-65 years in good health. The chain couples TRBV5-1 to TRBJ2-7; the D gene could be TRBD1 or TRBD2 (5 bases each). The CDR3 coding sequence is TGCGCCAGCAGCGCAGGGACGTTTTCCTACGAGCAGTACTTC. It codes for CASSAGTFSYEQYF.